This T cell receptor beta chain was sequenced in a study of cytomegalovirus exposure and HLA in healthy donors. Sequencing used immunoSEQ multiplex PCR; TCRdb keeps in-frame clones, though not all of them. The data contain 200,000 or so clones, roughly 84% of them singletons. As to this clone: Its antigen is currently unknown.

Whole-study results and caveats: According to a subsequent analysis, TCR clusters from the first cohort were inclined to appear together in the roughly 120 validation repertoires.

The CDR3 runs to 14 residues. With V trimmed by 3 bases and J by 1 base, 2 bases remained unmatched. Germline V gene sequence: CDR1 MNHEY, CDR2 SMNVEV (reference sequence). The source material was PBMCs. The sequence was obtained from a woman aged 18-30 years in good health and CMV-seropositive. V gene TRBV27 combines with J gene TRBJ2-5, with 7 bases matching TRBD2. The CDR3, as DNA: TGTGCCAGCAGTTTCTCTAGCGGCCAAGAGACCCAGTACTTC. This translates into CASSFSSGQETQYF.